Shown below are 31 T cell receptor beta chains from a single sample sequenced in a study of T cell clones after liver transplantation. The table came from immunoSEQ multiplex PCR; TCRdb's copy has only in-frame clones and leaves some out. The table has some 75,000 clones, 80% seen once. The sample in question was CD4+ T cells from blood, obtained before liver transplant. The receptor set was obtained from a human donor who received a liver transplant.

The V call is TRBV9, the J call TRBJ2-1, with D possibly being TRBD2 (6 bases). The V end lost 0 bases, the J end lost 10 bases, and 26 bases lay between the germline ends. Per the germline V gene, CDR1 is SGDLS and CDR2 is YYNGEE. The CDR3 is made up of 18 amino acids. The CDR3 is CASSVDGLGSGPFSEQFF. Here the CDR3 DNA reads TGTGCCAGCAGCGTAGATGGACTCGGTAGCGGCCCCTTTAGCGAGCAGTTCTTC.

This chain uses TRBV4-3 with TRBJ2-7; the match to TRBD2 covers 9 bases. The CDR3 has 16 amino acids. V gave up 0 bases and J gave up 2 bases; unmatched junction bases: 5. Germline-derived CDR1 and CDR2 are LGHNA and YSLEER. CDR3 sequence: CASSQDSASGTYEQYF. In nucleotides, the CDR3 is TGCGCCAGCAGCCAAGATTCGGCTAGCGGGACCTACGAGCAGTACTTC.

There are many counts of this clone. The DNA for the CDR3 is TGTGCCAGCAGCTTGGACTTTGGCGGGACGCAAGAAGCTTTCTTT. It encodes CASSLDFGGTQEAFF. The chain combines TRBV5-4 with TRBJ1-1; D is perhaps TRBD1 (5 bases). Germline V gene lookup returns CDR1 SGHNT and CDR2 YYREEE (reference sequence). This CDR3 has 15 residues. Trimming removed 0 bases at V and 8 bases at J, with 17 bases between.

This chain uses TRBV6-1 with TRBJ1-5; D is unclear. The CDR3 length is 14 residues. Trimming took off 5 bases at V and 1 base at J, with 9 bases between the two ends. CDR1 MNHNS and CDR2 SASEGT come from the germline V gene. The CDR3 DNA is TGTGCCAGCAGTCCCGGAAGGAGCAATCAGCCCCAGCATTTT. This gives the protein CASSPGRSNQPQHF.

This sequence joins TRBV7-2 and TRBJ2-5, with unresolved D. The germline V and J ends were trimmed by 3 bases and 1 base, with 3 bases remaining between them. This CDR3 spans 12 amino acids. Germline V CDR1 and CDR2: SGHTA, FQGNSA. The DNA for the CDR3 is TGTGCCAGCAGCTTCCCCCAAGAGACCCAGTACTTC. Residues: CASSFPQETQYF. Variable domain in full (rest from reference TRBV7-2 and TRBJ2-5): GAGVSQSPSNKVTEKGKDVELRCDPISGHTALYWYRQSLGQGLEFLIYFQGNSAPDKSGLPSDRFSAERTGGSVSTLTIQRTQQEDSAVYLCASSFPQETQYFGPGTRLLVL.

Here the CDR3 DNA reads TGCGCCAGCAGCTCATTTACAGCGTACCAAGAGACCCAGTACTTC. Translating it yields CASSSFTAYQETQYF. V usage is TRBV5-1 and J usage is TRBJ2-5; no reliable D call. This CDR3 has 15 residues. Germline V lookup: CDR1 SGHRS, CDR2 YFSETQ. Trimming removed 3 bases from V and 0 bases from J, with 12 bases in between.

V is TRBV6-1 and J is TRBJ2-7; TRBD2 is a possible D gene (5 bases). From germline, CDR1 is MNHNS and CDR2 SASEGT. The CDR3 contains 14 residues. V shed 1 base and J shed 0 bases, with 7 bases lying between them. The CDR3 protein is CASSEVGSSYEQYF. The CDR3 coding sequence is TGTGCCAGCAGTGAAGTAGGGAGCTCCTACGAGCAGTACTTC.

This clone was seen once. The chain couples TRBV5-1 to TRBJ2-7; D remains ambiguous. V lost 0 bases and J lost 2, with 3 bases in between. The CDR3 has 12 residues. CDR1 is SGHRS and CDR2 is YFSETQ in the germline V gene. In DNA, the CDR3 is TGCGCCAGCAGCTTGGAAGCCTACGAGCAGTACTTC. As protein: CASSLEAYEQYF.

V usage is TRBV4-1 and J usage is TRBJ1-4, with TRBD1 matching 7 bases. J was trimmed by 7 bases and V by 4 bases; bases with no gene match: 12. The length of the CDR3 is 16 residues. CDR1 and CDR2 from the germline V gene are MGHRA and YSYEKL. The CDR3 DNA reads TGCGCCAGCAGCCTCTCAATGGCAGGGGGTGGTGAAAAACTGTTTTTT. It specifies CASSLSMAGGGEKLFF.

The chain employs TRBV5-8 and TRBJ2-1; no clear D. From germline, CDR1 is SGHTS and CDR2 YDEGEE. Trimming pared 5 bases from V and 3 bases from J, leaving 21 bases between. CDR3 length equals 17 residues. The CDR3 region is CASRMPDQRLFYNEQFF. The CDR3 coding sequence is TGTGCCAGCAGAATGCCCGACCAGCGCCTCTTCTACAATGAGCAGTTCTTC.

This clone was detected once. This chain links TRBV5-4 with TRBJ2-7, with 11 bases fitting TRBD2. In germline, CDR1 is SGHNT, CDR2 YYREEE (reference sequence). The CDR3 contains 17 residues. V shed 3 bases and J 3 bases; nucleotides not matched to a gene: 11. The CDR3 coding sequence is TGTGCCAGCAGCTCTATAGCGGGAGGGAGAAGAGGCTACGAGCAGTACTTC. This translates into CASSSIAGGRRGYEQYF.

J is TRBJ1-4 and V is TRBV13, with D hard to call. CDR1 is PRHDT, CDR2 FYEKMQ, per germline (reference sequence). Between the trimmed V and J ends, which lost 1 base and 0 bases, there was a span of 9 bases. The CDR3 runs to 16 residues. The chain's CDR3 is CASSLVKEATNEKLFF. The DNA of the CDR3 is TGTGCCAGCAGCTTAGTTAAGGAGGCAACTAATGAAAAACTGTTTTTT.

The rearrangement joins TRBV28 to TRBJ1-5, with D hard to call. The CDR3 is made up of 13 amino acids. Trimming left V 6 bases short and J 4 bases short, with 10 bases between. Per the germline V gene, CDR1 is MDHEN and CDR2 is SYDVKM. For the CDR3, the DNA is TGTGCCAGCAGGCCGGGTCCGAATCAGCCCCAGCATTTT. This gives the protein CASRPGPNQPQHF.

This chain links TRBV4-2 with TRBJ2-2; TRBD2 agrees at 14 bases. Germline assignment: CDR1 LGHNA and CDR2 YNFKEQ. This CDR3 comprises 16 residues. V lost 1 base to trimming and J lost 5 bases; unmatched junction nucleotides: 0. The CDR3 DNA is TGTGCCAGCAGCCAAGGACTAGCGGGGGGGACCGGGGAGCTGTTTTTT. Translated: CASSQGLAGGTGELFF.

This clone was recorded only once. The chain links TRBV5-1 to TRBJ1-1, with D maybe TRBD1 (6 bases). The CDR3 totals 16 residues. Trimming took off 0 bases at V and 4 bases at J, with 16 bases between the two ends. Germline-derived CDR1 and CDR2 are SGHRS and YFSETQ. The CDR3 region has the DNA TGCGCCAGCAGCTTGGGTGCAGGGGCGTCAGGCACTGAAGCTTTCTTT. As protein: CASSLGAGASGTEAFF.

J is TRBJ2-5 and V is TRBV7-2; D not certain. This CDR3 spans 12 amino acids. The germline V and J ends were trimmed by 8 bases and 5 bases, with 12 bases remaining between them. Germline CDR1 and CDR2: SGHTA and FQGNSA. Here the CDR3 reads CASGPFGETQYF. CDR3 DNA sequence: TGTGCCAGCGGGCCGTTCGGGGAGACCCAGTACTTC.

This chain links TRBV9 with TRBJ2-3; 12 bases match TRBD1. J lost 5 bases, V lost 0 bases, and 7 bases had no gene match. CDR1 SGDLS and CDR2 YYNGEE come from the germline V gene. The CDR3 runs to 17 residues. The CDR3 DNA follows: TGTGCCAGCAGCGTAGCGTGGGGACAGGGGGCTATAGATACGCAGTATTTT. It yields the protein CASSVAWGQGAIDTQYF.

This chain links TRBV18 with TRBJ1-2; no definite D call. Germline CDR1 reads KGHSH; CDR2 reads LQKENI. The CDR3 has 13 amino acids. The V and J ends lost 3 bases and 4 bases respectively, with 9 bases between them. The chain's CDR3 is CASSPPSGYGYTF. As DNA, the CDR3 is TGTGCCAGCTCACCCCCCTCGGGCTATGGCTACACCTTC.

The chain carries TRBV11-1 and TRBJ2-7; D is undetermined. CDR1 is SGHAT and CDR2 is FQDESV in the germline V gene (reference sequence). The CDR3 is 13 residues long. With 4 bases removed from V and 5 bases from J, the gap between germline ends came to 12 bases. The CDR3 region has the DNA TGTGCCAGCAGCTACCGGGCCAACGACGAGCAGTACTTC. It translates to CASSYRANDEQYF.

The chain employs TRBV28 and TRBJ2-1; TRBD2 matches at 9 bases. V shed 5 bases, J shed 3 bases, and the junction held 14 bases outside the gene matches. The CDR3 spans 18 residues. CDR1 MDHEN and CDR2 SYDVKM come from the germline V gene. CDR3 nucleotides: TGTGCCAGCAGTGCCCTCGCGATAGCGGGAGCGCTCTACAATGAGCAGTTCTTC. This translates into CASSALAIAGALYNEQFF.

This clone was seen more than once but under ten times. J is TRBJ2-7 and V is TRBV27, with D perhaps assigned TRBD1 or TRBD2 (6 bases each). Germline CDR1 MNHEY, CDR2 SMNVEV (reference sequence). The CDR3 totals 16 residues. Trimming pared 3 bases from V and 0 bases from J, leaving 15 bases between. CDR3 coding DNA: TGTGCCAGCAGTTTTAAGGGGGGAGGACTCTCCTACGAGCAGTACTTC. This codes for CASSFKGGGLSYEQYF.

In this sample, this clone turned up a few times. The rearrangement joins TRBV12-5 to TRBJ2-5, with 7 nucleotides matching TRBD1. Germline V gene data show CDR1 as LGHNT and CDR2 as FRNRAP. Trimming at V came to 6 bases and at J to 2 bases, leaving 3 bases not matched to a gene. This CDR3 is 13 amino acids long. The CDR3: CASGWGQQETQYF. As DNA, the CDR3 is TGTGCTAGTGGCTGGGGACAGCAAGAGACCCAGTACTTC.

V is TRBV6-1 and J is TRBJ2-7; perhaps TRBD1 as D (7 bases). V lost 1 base and J 0 bases, leaving 10 bases between the germline ends. Germline loops: CDR1 MNHNS, CDR2 SASEGT. The CDR3 covers 15 residues. CDR3 in amino acids: CASSEGGDSSYEQYF. For the CDR3, the DNA is TGTGCCAGCAGTGAAGGGGGGGACAGCTCCTACGAGCAGTACTTC.

This clone was seen only a few times. The V call is TRBV9, the J call TRBJ1-1; 9 bases fit TRBD1. CDR1 is SGDLS and CDR2 is YYNGEE in the germline V gene. Losses at the gene ends were 4 bases for V and 4 bases for J; bases not matched to a gene: 5. The CDR3 has 14 residues. The CDR3 loop is CASSFQQGATEAFF. The CDR3 DNA is TGTGCCAGCAGCTTCCAACAGGGGGCCACTGAAGCTTTCTTT. Combining the CDR3 with reference TRBV9 and TRBJ1-1 gives the whole variable domain DSGVTQTPKHLITATGQRVTLRCSPRSGDLSVYWYQQSLDQGLQFLIQYYNGEERAKGNILERFSAQQFPDLHSELNLSSLELGDSALYFCASSFQQGATEAFFGQGTRLTVV.

The V gene is TRBV7-2, the J gene TRBJ2-7; possibly TRBD1 or TRBD2 for D (5 bases each). V was shortened by 1 base and J by 7 bases, with 17 bases between the two germline ends. Germline CDR1 and CDR2: SGHTA and FQGNSA. The CDR3 is 15 amino acids. The DNA of the CDR3 is TGTGCCAGCAGCTTAGGGGGGACCACACGAGGAGAGCAGTACTTC. Translating gives CASSLGGTTRGEQYF.

The gene calls are TRBV5-1 and TRBJ2-1, with D perhaps matching TRBD2 (7 bases). The V end lost 5 bases, the J end lost 1 base, and 13 bases lay between the germline ends. The CDR3 is made up of 15 amino acids. CDR1 and CDR2 (germline): SGHRS, YFSETQ. The CDR3 loop is CASSRGAKSYNEQFF. The CDR3 nucleotides read TGCGCCAGCAGTCGGGGGGCTAAATCCTACAATGAGCAGTTCTTC.

The V and J genes are TRBV6-6 and TRBJ2-1; possibly TRBD1 for D (5 bases). CDR1 and CDR2 (germline): MNHNY, SVGAGI (reference sequence). Trimming pared 5 bases from V and 4 bases from J, leaving 9 bases between. The CDR3 is 13 residues long. The CDR3 coding sequence is TGTGCCAGCAGTCTAGACAGTTACAATGAGCAGTTCTTC. This translates into CASSLDSYNEQFF.

The chain recombines TRBV10-3 with TRBJ2-5; 8 nucleotides align to TRBD2. V gave up 2 bases and J gave up 5 bases; unmatched junction bases: 7. This CDR3 contains 15 residues. Germline V gene data show CDR1 as ENHRY and CDR2 as SYGVKD. The chain's CDR3 is CAISEEAGGLETQYF. DNA of the CDR3: TGTGCCATCAGTGAGGAGGCGGGAGGCCTGGAGACCCAGTACTTC.

V gene TRBV5-1 combines with J gene TRBJ1-1, with TRBD1 as a possible D gene (5 bases). From germline, CDR1 is SGHRS and CDR2 YFSETQ. The CDR3 extends over 13 amino acids. V lost 1 base, J lost 1 base, and 5 bases lay in between. CDR3: CASSLQGNTEAFF. The DNA for the CDR3 is TGCGCCAGCAGCTTGCAGGGGAACACTGAAGCTTTCTTT.

This clone was counted only a few times. The chain joins TRBV7-2 to TRBJ2-5, with 7 bases identical to TRBD1. V shed 5 bases and J 1 base; nucleotides not matched to a gene: 4. Germline V gene sequence: CDR1 SGHTA, CDR2 FQGNSA. This CDR3 region has 14 residues. This chain's CDR3 is CASSPGTVQETQYF. In DNA form, the CDR3 reads TGTGCCAGCAGCCCCGGGACAGTCCAAGAGACCCAGTACTTC.

This clone was counted a single time. The CDR3 coding sequence is TGTGCCAGCAGCCCGCGGGACAGGGATAGGCAAAACATTCAGTACTTC. Protein sequence: CASSPRDRDRQNIQYF. The chain recombines TRBV7-9 with TRBJ2-4; 9 bases fit TRBD1. V lost 5 bases to trimming and J lost 5 bases; unmatched junction nucleotides: 10. Germline CDR1 and CDR2: SEHNR and FQNEAQ (reference sequence). This CDR3 spans 16 amino acids.